This TCR beta chain was captured in a study of T cell repertoires in cytomegalovirus infection. On this clonotype itself: The antigen is unknown.

Study-wide findings and caveats: HLA-C-restricted CMV clonotypes gave the most frequent clonotype in two of eight donors.

J lost 4 bases, V lost 6 bases, and 8 bases had no gene match. Germline CDR1 MNHEY, CDR2 SMNVEV (reference sequence). The CDR3 sequence is 15 residues long. MiXCR, run by TCRdb on the reads, gives a single entry per CDR3 protein. The repertoire includes approximately 750,000 distinct CDR3 sequences, less than 40% of them detected once, and roughly 2.8% sits in the top ten. This receptor was obtained from a human donor in good health (CMV status not recorded). Some clones in this sample may be carry-over from other donors' samples. Input material: PBMCs. This rearrangement joins TRBV27 to TRBJ2-4; 8 nucleotides agree with TRBD2. The CDR3 spells CASSEKSGSKNIQYF. Written as DNA, the CDR3 is TGTGCCAGCAGCGAAAAGAGCGGGAGTAAAAACATTCAGTACTTC.